This entry describes one T cell receptor (beta chain). Its matching antigen is unknown. Data came from immunoSEQ multiplex PCR; TCRdb stores just in-frame clones and leaves some out. The profile shows around 8,400 clones, approximately 70% of them singletons. This sample was taken from a study of neoadjuvant anti-PD-1 for oral cavity cancer. On the study more broadly: Nivolumab at 3 mg/kg was mostly given biweekly, three to four doses, pre-surgery.

Notes on the study in general: TCR analyses covered only a few patients per response group.

The time point here: after neoadjuvant nivolumab, at surgical resection. Stage II-IVA oral cavity squamous cell carcinoma was new and untreated by systemic or radiation therapy. This CDR3 region has 14 residues. Looked up from germline, CDR1 is MNHNY and CDR2 is SVGAGI (reference sequence). V lost 6 bases and J lost 4; bases outside the gene matches: 5. The chain recombines TRBV6-6 with TRBJ1-4; TRBD1 agrees at 7 bases. The TCR comes from a person aged 35-79 years with oral cavity squamous cell carcinoma. The sample was PBMCs, taken after nivolumab (anti-PD-1) treatment. CDR3: CASRTRDSNEKLFF. CDR3 DNA sequence: TGTGCCAGCAGAACCCGGGACAGTAATGAAAAACTGTTTTTT.